These 11 T cell receptor beta chains were sequenced from one sample in a study of shared T cell receptors in the human thymus. Sequencing was performed with immunoSEQ multiplex PCR; in TCRdb, only in-frame clones are kept and a portion is missing. Here the sample spans under 700,000 clones, 75% to 85% being singletons. These data also featured in a second study, about human thymus T cells.

The sample taken for sequencing was thymocytes. The receptors originated from a boy under three years old with a congenital heart defect.

This clone was recorded once. J is TRBJ1-5 and V is TRBV18; 9 positions agree with TRBD1. Germline V gene sequence: CDR1 KGHSH, CDR2 LQKENI. The CDR3 covers 16 residues. Trimming cost V 5 bases and J 1 base; bases outside gene matches: 6. This CDR3 reads CASSLGDRESNQPQHF. DNA of the CDR3: TGTGCCAGCTCATTAGGGGACAGGGAAAGCAATCAGCCCCAGCATTTT.

The gene calls are TRBV5-6 and TRBJ1-4; possible D gene TRBD1, 5 bases. The CDR3 spans 15 residues. The V gene's germline CDR1 is SGHDT and CDR2 YYEEEE. The germline V and J ends were trimmed by 4 bases and 0 bases, with 10 bases remaining between them. As DNA, the CDR3 is TGTGCCAGCAGCCACCCGGGGGCAACTAATGAAAAACTGTTTTTT. Its translation: CASSHPGATNEKLFF. Variable domain in full (rest from reference TRBV5-6 and TRBJ1-4): DAGVTQSPTHLIKTRGQQVTLRCSPKSGHDTVSWYQQALGQGPQFIFQYYEEEERQRGNFPDRFSGHQFPNYSSELNVNALLLGDSALYLCASSHPGATNEKLFFGSGTQLSVL.

The V and J genes are TRBV4-3 and TRBJ2-1; 11 positions agree with TRBD1. This CDR3 region has 15 residues. After removal of 8 bases from V and 10 bases from J, the junction contained 13 bases not matched to a gene. From germline, CDR1 is LGHNA and CDR2 YSLEER. The CDR3 sequence is CASLVRTGGREEQFF. The CDR3 DNA follows: TGCGCCAGCCTAGTACGGACAGGGGGCAGGGAGGAGCAGTTCTTC.

The chain recombines TRBV19 with TRBJ1-5; the D gene is possibly TRBD1 (6 bases). Trimming left V 6 bases short and J 5 bases short, with 8 bases between. CDR1 and CDR2 from the germline V gene are LNHDA and SQIVND (reference sequence). The CDR3 totals 12 residues. The CDR3, as DNA: TGTGCCAGTAGGGACAGCCATCAGCCCCAGCATTTT. Encoded protein: CASRDSHQPQHF.

This chain links TRBV19 with TRBJ2-5; a weak D match, TRBD2 (9 bases). The CDR3 length is 21 residues. Between the trimmed V and J ends, which lost 4 bases and 3 bases, there was a span of 33 bases. The germline V gene encodes CDR1 LNHDA and CDR2 SQIVND (reference sequence). The DNA of the CDR3 is TGTGCCAGTAGTAATATGCAGGGGGCCTCAATAGGACTAGCGATAAAAGAGACCCAGTACTTC. Translation: CASSNMQGASIGLAIKETQYF.

This clone was seen only a few times. The V gene is TRBV5-6, the J gene TRBJ2-1; TRBD2 matches 7 bases. V was clipped by 1 base and J by 7 bases; unmatched bases: 5. CDR3 length: 14 amino acids. Looked up from germline, CDR1 is SGHDT and CDR2 is YYEEEE. The CDR3, as DNA: TGTGCCAGCAGCTTGCAGGGAGGGAGGAATGAGCAGTTCTTC. Its protein product is CASSLQGGRNEQFF.

The chain links TRBV5-6 to TRBJ2-1; a possible D gene is TRBD2 (7 bases). Trimming took off 3 bases at V and 6 bases at J, with 22 bases between the two ends. In germline, CDR1 is SGHDT, CDR2 YYEEEE. The CDR3 is made up of 17 amino acids. CDR3 amino acids: CASSSPLAGDILNEQFF. The CDR3 DNA reads TGTGCCAGCAGCTCTCCCCTGGCGGGGGACATCCTCAATGAGCAGTTCTTC.

This sequence joins TRBV1 and TRBJ2-7; no check of the table's D call, TRBD2, against the DNA was made. TRBV1 corresponds to a pseudogene. CDR3 size: 14 residues. The CDR3 coding sequence is TGCACCAGCAGCCAACATAACTACTCCTACGAGCAGTACTTC. Its translation is CTSSQHNYSYEQYF.

This chain joins TRBV11-2 and TRBJ2-7, with D unresolved. Germline-derived CDR1 and CDR2 are SGHAT and FQNNGV. Trimming cost V 5 bases and J 3 bases, with 14 bases left between them. CDR3 size: 14 residues. The CDR3 nucleotides read TGTGCCAGCAGCCCCTCCCCGCCGGGCTACGAGCAGTACTTC. Translating gives CASSPSPPGYEQYF. Looking up the rest from reference TRBV11-2 and TRBJ2-7 gives the full variable domain: EAGVAQSPRYKIIEKRQSVAFWCNPISGHATLYWYQQILGQGPKLLIQFQNNGVVDDSQLPKDRFSAERLKGVDSTLKIQPAKLEDSAVYLCASSPSPPGYEQYFGPGTRLTVT.

The chain combines TRBV7-2 with TRBJ2-7; 7 bases map to TRBD2. J lost 3 bases, V lost 5 bases, and 10 bases had no gene match. CDR1 is SGHTA, CDR2 FQGNSA, per germline. The CDR3 loop spans 15 amino acids. CDR3 nucleotides: TGTGCCAGCAGCCTATTGGGGGAGGGCCGCTACGAGCAGTACTTC. Translating gives CASSLLGEGRYEQYF. The whole variable domain, remainder taken from reference TRBV7-2 and TRBJ2-7, is GAGVSQSPSNKVTEKGKDVELRCDPISGHTALYWYRQSLGQGLEFLIYFQGNSAPDKSGLPSDRFSAERTGGSVSTLTIQRTQQEDSAVYLCASSLLGEGRYEQYFGPGTRLTVT.

The V call is TRBV4-2, the J call TRBJ2-7; the match to TRBD2 covers 9 bases. The germline gives CDR1 LGHNA, CDR2 YNFKEQ. This CDR3 comprises 17 residues. J was trimmed by 3 bases and V by 0 bases; bases with no gene match: 9. CDR3 residues: CASSQDTGTSTYYEQYF. Written as DNA, the CDR3 is TGTGCCAGCAGCCAAGACACGGGGACTAGCACTTACTACGAGCAGTACTTC.